The rows below give T cell receptor beta chains drawn from one sample of a study of T cells in Graves' hyperthyroidism and ophthalmopathy. TCRdb reprocessed the multiplex PCR reads via MiXCR and lists one record per CDR3 protein. The repertoire holds around 600,000 distinct CDR3 sequences, with roughly 14% as singletons. Material for sequencing was blood. The receptors were sampled from a woman between 50 and 59 years old with Graves' ophthalmopathy. Each CDR3 is given with its conserved first and last residue. The order of the fields is D gene, V gene, J gene, clone size, CDR3 DNA, CDR3 protein. The D gene is left open where the match is weak. Rows give clone size only sometimes, using once, few, many, or a class for an expanded clone.

d_gene: NA
v_gene: TRBV7-8
j_gene: TRBJ1-4
abundance: few
CDR3nt: TGTGCCAGCAGTCATATTACAGGGACTAATGAAAAACTGTTTTTT
CDR3aa: CASSHITGTNEKLFF

d_gene: NA
v_gene: TRBV4-3
j_gene: TRBJ2-7
abundance: NA
CDR3nt: TGCGCCAGCAGCCTAGACAGACCGTCTCCCTACGAGCAGTACTTC
CDR3aa: CASSLDRPSPYEQYF

d_gene: TRBD1
v_gene: TRBV12-3/TRBV12-4
j_gene: TRBJ2-7
abundance: many
CDR3nt: TGTGCCAGCAGTTCTCCTCCCGGGACAGCAGACTACGAGCAGTACTTC
CDR3aa: CASSSPPGTADYEQYF

d_gene: TRBD2
v_gene: TRBV4-3
j_gene: TRBJ2-7
abundance: many
CDR3nt: TGCGCCAGCAGCCAAGGGACTAGCGGGGCCTACGAGCAGTACTTC
CDR3aa: CASSQGTSGAYEQYF

d_gene: NA
v_gene: TRBV5-1
j_gene: TRBJ2-5
abundance: NA
CDR3nt: TGCGCCAGCAGCCCGCGACAGGTGGTTGAGACCCAGTACTTC
CDR3aa: CASSPRQVVETQYF

d_gene: TRBD1
v_gene: TRBV5-1
j_gene: TRBJ1-2
abundance: few
CDR3nt: TGCGCCAGCAGTCAAGGGACAGGGGACTATGGCTACACCTTC
CDR3aa: CASSQGTGDYGYTF

d_gene: NA
v_gene: TRBV7-9
j_gene: TRBJ1-3
abundance: few
CDR3nt: TGTGCCAGCAGCTCAGAAAGCCAGGGAAACACCATATATTTT
CDR3aa: CASSSESQGNTIYF

d_gene: NA
v_gene: TRBV28
j_gene: TRBJ2-7
abundance: many
CDR3nt: TGTGCCAGCAGTGAAACCGGGACCGCGCCTTCCTACGAGCAGTACTTC
CDR3aa: CASSETGTAPSYEQYF

d_gene: NA
v_gene: TRBV13
j_gene: TRBJ1-1
abundance: few
CDR3nt: TGTGCCAGCAGCTTAAGATCCCCTATCACTGAAGCTTTCTTT
CDR3aa: CASSLRSPITEAFF

d_gene: TRBD2
v_gene: TRBV5-1
j_gene: TRBJ2-1
abundance: many
CDR3nt: TGCGCCAGCAGCTCGCCCCCGGGACTAGGCCCCTACAATGAGCAGTTCTTC
CDR3aa: CASSSPPGLGPYNEQFF

d_gene: NA
v_gene: TRBV27
j_gene: TRBJ1-6
abundance: NA
CDR3nt: TGTGCCAGCAGTCCCCGACAGGACTATAATTCACCCCTCTACTTT
CDR3aa: CASSPRQDYNSPLYF

d_gene: NA
v_gene: TRBV20-1
j_gene: TRBJ1-5
abundance: few
CDR3nt: TGCAGTGCTATGGGTTACAATCAGCCCCAGCATTTT
CDR3aa: CSAMGYNQPQHF

d_gene: NA
v_gene: TRBV6-2/TRBV6-3
j_gene: TRBJ1-1
abundance: many
CDR3nt: TGTGCCAGCACCCGATGGGGGGGCGCGGACACTGAAGCTTTCTTT
CDR3aa: CASTRWGGADTEAFF

d_gene: NA
v_gene: TRBV5-1
j_gene: TRBJ1-1
abundance: many
CDR3nt: TGCGCCAGCAGCTCCGACCGCCCCGAAGCTTTCTTT
CDR3aa: CASSSDRPEAFF

d_gene: NA
v_gene: TRBV20-1
j_gene: TRBJ1-1
abundance: many
CDR3nt: TGCAGTGCTAGACCACCCTGGGGGGAGGAGAGACAGCTAGCTTTCTTT
CDR3aa: CSARPPWGEERQLAFF

d_gene: NA
v_gene: TRBV13
j_gene: TRBJ2-5
abundance: many
CDR3nt: TGTGCCAGCAGCCTGAGCCCTGGGGCCCAGTACTTC
CDR3aa: CASSLSPGAQYF

d_gene: NA
v_gene: TRBV28
j_gene: TRBJ2-1
abundance: many
CDR3nt: TGTGCCAGCAGTTTCGAGGCGTCCTCCACCCTCCCCTCCAGCTCCTACAATGAGCAGTTCTTC
CDR3aa: CASSFEASSTLPSSSYNEQFF

d_gene: NA
v_gene: TRBV7-9
j_gene: TRBJ1-3
abundance: NA
CDR3nt: TGTGCCAGCAGCTCCCTAGAATCTGGAAACACCATATATTTT
CDR3aa: CASSSLESGNTIYF

d_gene: NA
v_gene: TRBV6-1
j_gene: TRBJ2-3
abundance: NA
CDR3nt: TGTGCCAGCAGTGAGCGCGGGAAAGGCTACACAGATACGCAGTATTTT
CDR3aa: CASSERGKGYTDTQYF

d_gene: NA
v_gene: TRBV5-8
j_gene: TRBJ2-3
abundance: NA
CDR3nt: TGTGCCAGCAGCTTGAAGGGGACTGGGATTAGCACAGATACGCAGTATTTT
CDR3aa: CASSLKGTGISTDTQYF

d_gene: NA
v_gene: TRBV29-1
j_gene: TRBJ1-2
abundance: NA
CDR3nt: TGCAGCGTAAGCCAAACGTTGGGCGTCGGCTACACCTTC
CDR3aa: CSVSQTLGVGYTF

d_gene: NA
v_gene: TRBV20-1
j_gene: TRBJ2-6
abundance: NA
CDR3nt: TGCAGTGCCTGGGACTCCAAAGTCTCTGGGGCCAACGTCCTGACTTTC
CDR3aa: CSAWDSKVSGANVLTF

d_gene: NA
v_gene: TRBV12-3/TRBV12-4
j_gene: TRBJ1-1
abundance: many
CDR3nt: TGTGCCAGCAGTTATTACAGGGCGAGCACTGAAGCTTTCTTT
CDR3aa: CASSYYRASTEAFF

d_gene: NA
v_gene: TRBV20-1
j_gene: TRBJ1-1
abundance: few
CDR3nt: TGCAGTGCTAGATACAGGGATCACACTGAAGCTTTCTTT
CDR3aa: CSARYRDHTEAFF

d_gene: NA
v_gene: TRBV7-8
j_gene: TRBJ2-7
abundance: many
CDR3nt: TGTGCCAGCAGCCCGTTGACTAGGACCTACGAGCAGTACTTC
CDR3aa: CASSPLTRTYEQYF

d_gene: TRBD1
v_gene: TRBV20-1
j_gene: TRBJ1-5
abundance: NA
CDR3nt: TGCAGTGCTATCACGACAGGGTTCAATCAGCCCCAGCATTTT
CDR3aa: CSAITTGFNQPQHF

d_gene: TRBD2
v_gene: TRBV27
j_gene: TRBJ2-1
abundance: many
CDR3nt: TGTGCCAGCGGGATCCCCCTCGGGAGCGGGGTTAATGAGCAGTTCTTC
CDR3aa: CASGIPLGSGVNEQFF

d_gene: NA
v_gene: TRBV4-3
j_gene: TRBJ2-2
abundance: few
CDR3nt: TGCGCCAGCAGCCAGGGACAATCCAACACCGGGGAGCTGTTTTTT
CDR3aa: CASSQGQSNTGELFF